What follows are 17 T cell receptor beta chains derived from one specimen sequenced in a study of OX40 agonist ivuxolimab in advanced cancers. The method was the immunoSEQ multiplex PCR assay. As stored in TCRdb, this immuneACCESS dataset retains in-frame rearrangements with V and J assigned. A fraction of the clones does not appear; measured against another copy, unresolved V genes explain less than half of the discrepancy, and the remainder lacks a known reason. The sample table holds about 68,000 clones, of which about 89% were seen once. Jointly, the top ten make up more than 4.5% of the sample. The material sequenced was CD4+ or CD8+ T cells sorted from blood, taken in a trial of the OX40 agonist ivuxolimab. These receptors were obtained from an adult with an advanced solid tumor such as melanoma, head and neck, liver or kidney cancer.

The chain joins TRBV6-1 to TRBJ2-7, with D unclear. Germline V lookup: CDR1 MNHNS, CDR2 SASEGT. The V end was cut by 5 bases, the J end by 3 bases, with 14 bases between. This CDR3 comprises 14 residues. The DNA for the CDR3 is TGTGCCAGCAGTCTCGAGAGGAGCTACTACGAGCAGTACTTC. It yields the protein CASSLERSYYEQYF.

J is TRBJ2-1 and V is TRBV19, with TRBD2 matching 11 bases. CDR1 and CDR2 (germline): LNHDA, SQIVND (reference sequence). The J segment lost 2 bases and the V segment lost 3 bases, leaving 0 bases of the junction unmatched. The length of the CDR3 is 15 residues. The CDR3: CASSMTSGAYNEQFF. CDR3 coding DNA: TGTGCCAGTAGTATGACTAGCGGGGCCTACAATGAGCAGTTCTTC.

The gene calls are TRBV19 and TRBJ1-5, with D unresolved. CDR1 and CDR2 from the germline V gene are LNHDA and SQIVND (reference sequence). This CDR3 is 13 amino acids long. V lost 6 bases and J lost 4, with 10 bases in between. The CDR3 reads CASRGGRNQPQHF. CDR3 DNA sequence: TGTGCCAGTAGGGGTGGGCGGAATCAGCCCCAGCATTTT.

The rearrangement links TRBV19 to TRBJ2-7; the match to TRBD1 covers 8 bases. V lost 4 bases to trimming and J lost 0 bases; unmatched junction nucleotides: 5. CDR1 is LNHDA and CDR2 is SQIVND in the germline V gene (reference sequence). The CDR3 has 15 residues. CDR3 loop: CASSTGQGGSYEQYF. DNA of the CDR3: TGTGCCAGTAGTACTGGACAGGGAGGCTCCTACGAGCAGTACTTC.

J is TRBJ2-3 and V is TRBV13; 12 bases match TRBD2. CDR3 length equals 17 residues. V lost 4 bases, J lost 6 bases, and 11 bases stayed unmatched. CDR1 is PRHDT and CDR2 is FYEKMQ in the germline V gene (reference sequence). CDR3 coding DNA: TGTGCCAGCAGCTCCGATCTGACTAGCGGGGGCCGTGATACGCAGTATTTT. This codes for CASSSDLTSGGRDTQYF.

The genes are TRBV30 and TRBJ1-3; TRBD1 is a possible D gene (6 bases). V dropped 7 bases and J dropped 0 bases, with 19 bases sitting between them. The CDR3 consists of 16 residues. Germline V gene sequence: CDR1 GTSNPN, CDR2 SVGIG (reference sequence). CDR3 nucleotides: TGTGCCTTCATACGGACAGACATTTTCTCTGGAAACACCATATATTTT. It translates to CAFIRTDIFSGNTIYF.

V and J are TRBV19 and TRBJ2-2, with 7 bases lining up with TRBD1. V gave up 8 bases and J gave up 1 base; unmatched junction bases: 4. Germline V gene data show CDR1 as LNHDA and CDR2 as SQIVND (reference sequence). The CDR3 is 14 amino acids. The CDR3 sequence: CASQTGLNTGELFF. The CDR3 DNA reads TGTGCCAGTCAGACAGGGTTGAACACCGGGGAGCTGTTTTTT. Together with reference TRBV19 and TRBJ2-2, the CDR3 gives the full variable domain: DGGITQSPKYLFRKEGQNVTLSCEQNLNHDAMYWYRQDPGQGLRLIYYSQIVNDFQKGDIAEGYSVSREKKESFPLTVTSAQKNPTAFYLCASQTGLNTGELFFGEGSRLTVL.

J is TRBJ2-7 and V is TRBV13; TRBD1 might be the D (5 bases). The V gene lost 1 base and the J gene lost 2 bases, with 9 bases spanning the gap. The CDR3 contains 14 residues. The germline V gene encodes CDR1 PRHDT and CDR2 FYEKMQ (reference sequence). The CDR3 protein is CASSLVTGPYEQYF. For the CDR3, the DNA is TGTGCCAGCAGCTTAGTAACAGGACCCTACGAGCAGTACTTC. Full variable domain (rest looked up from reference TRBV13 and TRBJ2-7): AAGVIQSPRHLIKEKRETATLKCYPIPRHDTVYWYQQGPGQDPQFLISFYEKMQSDKGSIPDRFSAQQFSDYHSELNMSSLELGDSALYFCASSLVTGPYEQYFGPGTRLTVT.

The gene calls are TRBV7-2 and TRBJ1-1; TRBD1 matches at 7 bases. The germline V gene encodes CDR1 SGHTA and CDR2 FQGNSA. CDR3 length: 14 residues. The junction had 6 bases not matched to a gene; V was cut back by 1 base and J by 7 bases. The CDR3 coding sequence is TGTGCCAGCAGCTTAGTATTCCGGGACAGTGAAGCTTTCTTT. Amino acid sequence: CASSLVFRDSEAFF.

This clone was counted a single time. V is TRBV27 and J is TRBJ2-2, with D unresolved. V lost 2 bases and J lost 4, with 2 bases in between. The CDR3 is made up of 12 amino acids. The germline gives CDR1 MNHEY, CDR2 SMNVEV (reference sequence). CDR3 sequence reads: CASSLITGELFF. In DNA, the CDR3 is TGTGCCAGCAGTTTAATCACCGGGGAGCTGTTTTTT.

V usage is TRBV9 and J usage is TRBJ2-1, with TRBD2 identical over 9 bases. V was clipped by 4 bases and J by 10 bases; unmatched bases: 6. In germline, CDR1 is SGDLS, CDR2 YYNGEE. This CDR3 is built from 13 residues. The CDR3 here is CASSSVTSGEQFF. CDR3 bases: TGTGCCAGCAGCTCGGTCACTAGCGGGGAGCAGTTCTTC.

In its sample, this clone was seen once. DNA of the CDR3: TGTGCCAGCAGTTACCAGGGGACCACCGGGGAGCTGTTTTTT. It translates to CASSYQGTTGELFF. The rearrangement links TRBV27 to TRBJ2-2, with a tentative D call TRBD1 (6 bases). Germline CDR1 MNHEY, CDR2 SMNVEV (reference sequence). V lost 4 bases and J lost 4, with 10 bases in between. The CDR3 consists of 14 residues.

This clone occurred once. CDR3 sequence reads: CASSLALAGSEQYF. DNA for the CDR3: TGTGCCAGCAGTTTGGCCCTAGCGGGATCCGAGCAGTACTTC. The genes are TRBV28 and TRBJ2-7; 9 bases fit TRBD2. The CDR3 is 14 amino acids. Trimming took 3 bases from V and 6 from J; bases not matched to a gene: 6. Germline V gene sequence: CDR1 MDHEN, CDR2 SYDVKM.

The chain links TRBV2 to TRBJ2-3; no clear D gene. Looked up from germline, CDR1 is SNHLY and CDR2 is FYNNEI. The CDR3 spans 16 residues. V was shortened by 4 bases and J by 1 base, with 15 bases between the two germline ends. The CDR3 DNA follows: TGTGCCAGCAGTGGGTCCCCTTATCTGGGCACAGATACGCAGTATTTT. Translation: CASSGSPYLGTDTQYF.

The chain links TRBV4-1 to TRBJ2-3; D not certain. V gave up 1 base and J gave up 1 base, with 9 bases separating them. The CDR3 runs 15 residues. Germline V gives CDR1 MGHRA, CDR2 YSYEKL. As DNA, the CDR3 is TGCGCCAGCAGCCAAGTGGTATCCGGCACAGATACGCAGTATTTT. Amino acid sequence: CASSQVVSGTDTQYF.

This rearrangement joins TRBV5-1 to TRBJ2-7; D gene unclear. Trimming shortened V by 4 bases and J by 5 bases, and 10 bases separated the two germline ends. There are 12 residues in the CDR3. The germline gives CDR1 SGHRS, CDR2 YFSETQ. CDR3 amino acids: CASSPLRDEQYF. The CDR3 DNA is TGCGCCAGCAGCCCCCTTCGGGACGAGCAGTACTTC.

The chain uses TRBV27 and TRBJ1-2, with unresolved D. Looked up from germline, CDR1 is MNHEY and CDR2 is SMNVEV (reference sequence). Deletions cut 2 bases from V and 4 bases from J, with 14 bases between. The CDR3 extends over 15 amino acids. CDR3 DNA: TGTGCCAGCAGTTTAAGTCCTACCGTACCCTATGGCTACACCTTC. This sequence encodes CASSLSPTVPYGYTF.